This TCR beta chain was recovered during a study of shared clonotypes between healthy human individuals. The CDR3 covers 14 residues. The V gene's germline CDR1 is SGDLS and CDR2 YYNGEE. V dropped 0 bases and J dropped 7 bases, with 14 bases sitting between them. Naive-designated CD8 cells lacked CD45RO, were positively enriched for CCR7, and omitted terminally differentiated effector memory CD45RA+ cells. Of note for this clone: Its specificity is unknown.

Assay execution proceeded at the deep level. Assay used: immunoSEQ multiplex PCR; TCRdb lists only in-frame clones, some missing. The sample carries about 2.1 million clones, approximately 92% recorded once. The study, taken as a whole, reports: In a few donors, roughly 5.2% of naive CD4 clonotypes appeared in common.

The TCR sequence derives from a man aged 18-30 years in good health. Some clones in this sample may be carry-over from other donors' samples. The gene calls are TRBV9 and TRBJ2-7; D remains unclear. Sequences were obtained from naive CD8+ T cells from PBMCs. CDR3 region: CASSVGPLLGEQYF. CDR3 DNA: TGTGCCAGCAGCGTAGGTCCCCTTTTAGGGGAGCAGTACTTC.